One and the same sample provided the 19 T cell receptor beta chains below, sequenced in a study of cytomegalovirus exposure and HLA in healthy donors. Method: immunoSEQ multiplex PCR; TCRdb's copy keeps in-frame clones and lacks some. The sample holds 90,000 or so clones, roughly 96% seen once. Sequencing used PBMCs. The source is a man aged 18 to 35 in good health and CMV-seronegative.

This sequence joins TRBV7-8 and TRBJ2-1, with D maybe TRBD2 (5 bases). The germline gives CDR1 SGHVS, CDR2 FQNEAQ. Trimming stripped 5 bases from V and 0 bases from J, with 14 bases between. This CDR3 contains 16 residues. CDR3 in amino acids: CASSARRGSSYNEQFF. CDR3 DNA: TGTGCCAGCAGCGCGCGACGGGGAAGCTCCTACAATGAGCAGTTCTTC.

This clone appeared once. The chain carries TRBV27 and TRBJ2-1; no reliable D call. Trimming took off 2 bases at V and 8 bases at J, with 13 bases between the two ends. The CDR3 has 14 amino acids. In germline, CDR1 is MNHEY, CDR2 SMNVEV (reference sequence). The CDR3 is CASSLSAKDDEQFF. The DNA of the CDR3 is TGTGCCAGCAGTTTAAGCGCAAAAGATGATGAGCAGTTCTTC.

V is TRBV11-2 and J is TRBJ1-2; D is ambiguous. This CDR3 is 16 amino acids long. The ends were cut back, 7 bases at V and 0 bases at J, with 18 bases in the middle. Per germline, CDR1 SGHAT and CDR2 FQNNGV. This chain's CDR3 is CASKTLLKQSNYGYTF. CDR3 DNA: TGTGCCAGCAAAACACTCCTAAAACAGTCTAACTATGGCTACACCTTC.

This clone was found a few times. The J gene is TRBJ2-7, the V gene TRBV7-2, with a tentative D call TRBD2 (6 bases). The germline V gene has CDR1 SGHTA and CDR2 FQGNSA. Trimming took off 3 bases at V and 7 bases at J, with 16 bases between the two ends. The CDR3 spans 14 residues. DNA of the CDR3: TGTGCCAGCAGCTTTTGGGAGGCAGGAGGGGAGCAGTACGTC. This encodes CASSFWEAGGEQYV.

CDR3 coding DNA: TGTGCCAGCAGCCACCCGACAGGGAAAGGAGCTTTCTTT. It yields the protein CASSHPTGKGAFF. The rearrangement links TRBV27 to TRBJ1-1, with 7 bases that match TRBD1. This CDR3 comprises 13 residues. Germline V gives CDR1 MNHEY, CDR2 SMNVEV (reference sequence). V lost 6 bases to trimming and J lost 10 bases; unmatched junction nucleotides: 11.

This chain uses TRBV13 with TRBJ1-1; D unresolved. V was clipped by 5 bases and J by 11 bases, with 15 bases between them. Looked up from germline, CDR1 is PRHDT and CDR2 is FYEKMQ (reference sequence). The CDR3 sequence is 12 residues long. The CDR3 protein is CASSLAATGAFF. The CDR3 region has the DNA TGTGCCAGCAGCCTCGCTGCTACGGGTGCTTTCTTT.

This chain links TRBV30 with TRBJ1-1; a weak D match, TRBD1 (5 bases). The CDR3 is 14 amino acids. The germline CDR1 and CDR2 sequences are GTSNPN and SVGIG (reference sequence). V lost 1 base and J lost 0, with 9 bases in between. The CDR3 DNA sequence: TGTGCCTGGAGTGAGGGGTCGGTGAACACTGAAGCTTTCTTT. Its protein product is CAWSEGSVNTEAFF.

V and J are TRBV10-3 and TRBJ2-3, with 8 bases matching TRBD2. The CDR3 sequence is 15 residues long. Germline CDR1 is ENHRY and CDR2 is SYGVKD. The V segment lost 2 bases and the J segment 0 bases; nucleotides outside the gene matches: 1. The CDR3 sequence: CAISEGLASTDTQYF. CDR3 nucleotide sequence: TGTGCCATCAGTGAGGGACTAGCTAGCACAGATACGCAGTATTTT.

With regard to this clone: This specimen includes other DNA sequences encoding the same CDR3. The rearrangement uses TRBV5-6 and TRBJ2-2; D gene uncertain. Germline CDR1 and CDR2: SGHDT and YYEEEE. With 4 bases removed from V and 6 bases from J, the gap between germline ends came to 7 bases. CDR3 length equals 12 residues. The CDR3 coding sequence is TGTGCCAGCAGCCTCGTCGCCGGGGAGCTGTTTTTT. Residues: CASSLVAGELFF.

This clone is a singleton in its sample. J is TRBJ2-1 and V is TRBV9; 8 nucleotides agree with TRBD2. CDR1 and CDR2 from the germline V gene are SGDLS and YYNGEE. V trimming: 0 bases; J trimming: 8 bases; junction bases outside the gene matches: 10. This CDR3 spans 16 amino acids. The CDR3 sequence is CASSVGRSGTVHEQFF. The CDR3 nucleotides read TGTGCCAGCAGCGTAGGACGTAGCGGGACTGTACATGAGCAGTTCTTC.

The chain carries TRBV5-8 and TRBJ2-1; TRBD1 matches 8 bases. Germline trimming cut 4 bases from V and 6 bases from J; bases unmatched to any gene: 9. The CDR3 is made up of 15 amino acids. Germline values: CDR1 SGHTS, CDR2 YDEGEE. The CDR3 loop reads CASSRIPTGVNEQFF. The CDR3, as DNA: TGTGCCAGCAGCCGGATTCCGACAGGGGTCAATGAGCAGTTCTTC.

V is TRBV18 and J is TRBJ1-4; perhaps TRBD1 as D (5 bases). Per germline, CDR1 KGHSH and CDR2 LQKENI. V gave up 1 base and J gave up 0 bases, with 9 bases separating them. This CDR3 comprises 16 residues. The CDR3 loop is CASSPRTSTTNEKLFF. CDR3 sequence (DNA): TGTGCCAGCTCACCACGGACATCTACAACTAATGAAAAACTGTTTTTT.

The chain joins TRBV21-1 to TRBJ1-2; TRBD1, the D gene given by the table, was not confirmed from the DNA. TRBV21-1 is listed as a pseudogene. This CDR3 is 15 amino acids long. The CDR3 bases are TGTGCCAGCGCCTGGACAGAAGGGGACCCTAATGGCTACACCTTC. This gives the protein CASAWTEGDPNGYTF.

The chain couples TRBV5-1 to TRBJ2-3; 15 bases fit TRBD2. Trimming at V came to 2 bases and at J to 3 bases, leaving 1 base not matched to a gene. CDR3 length equals 16 residues. Germline values: CDR1 SGHRS, CDR2 YFSETQ. The CDR3 sequence is CASSFGTSGRTDTQYF. The CDR3 DNA reads as TGCGCCAGCAGCTTCGGGACTAGCGGGAGGACAGATACGCAGTATTTT.

The chain recombines TRBV15 with TRBJ1-4, with TRBD1 matching 8 bases. Germline CDR1 reads LNHNV; CDR2 reads YYDKDF (reference sequence). CDR3 length: 14 amino acids. V shed 3 bases and J 10 bases; nucleotides not matched to a gene: 7. The CDR3 region has the DNA TGTGCCACCAGCAGTTACAGGGGGGAAGGAAAACTGTTTTTT. This codes for CATSSYRGEGKLFF.

The chain couples TRBV30 to TRBJ2-1; D is undetermined. This CDR3 is 12 amino acids long. The V end lost 0 bases, the J end lost 4 bases, and 4 bases lay between the germline ends. Germline values: CDR1 GTSNPN, CDR2 SVGIG (reference sequence). CDR3 amino acids: CAWSVLYNEQFF. The CDR3 DNA reads TGTGCCTGGAGTGTCCTATACAATGAGCAGTTCTTC.

The count of this clone is one. CDR3 nucleotides: TGTGCCAGCAGTTACTCGGCTAGCCGTGAGCAGTTCTTC. Protein sequence: CASSYSASREQFF. The chain is built from TRBV6-5 and TRBJ2-1, with D possibly matching TRBD2 (5 bases). The CDR3 runs to 13 residues. Trimming took off 0 bases at V and 9 bases at J, with 9 bases between the two ends. Germline V gives CDR1 MNHEY, CDR2 SVGAGI.

The CDR3: CASSRGSATNYGYTF. The CDR3 DNA reads as TGTGCCAGCAGCCGGGGGAGTGCAACGAACTATGGCTACACCTTC. This chain links TRBV7-2 with TRBJ1-2, with D maybe TRBD1 (5 bases). The CDR3 runs 15 residues. The V gene's germline CDR1 is SGHTA and CDR2 FQGNSA. Trimming left V 5 bases short and J 2 bases short, with 15 bases between.

This clone was seen just once. J is TRBJ2-7 and V is TRBV4-1, with 7 nucleotides matching TRBD2. Looked up from germline, CDR1 is MGHRA and CDR2 is YSYEKL. V shed 1 base and J 2 bases; nucleotides not matched to a gene: 8. The CDR3 totals 16 residues. DNA for the CDR3: TGCGCCAGCAGCCAAGGGGGAGGGATCTCGACCTACGAGCAGTACTTC. This encodes CASSQGGGISTYEQYF.